Below are 21 T cell receptor beta chains sequenced from a single sample in a study of cytomegalovirus exposure and HLA in healthy donors. With 60 Vbeta and 13 Jbeta primers, the PCR was carried out. Assay: immunoSEQ multiplex PCR; the TCRdb copy retains only in-frame clones and omits some. In the table there are fewer than 150,000 clones, about 86% of which are singletons. Sequenced material: PBMCs. The receptors stem from a man aged 35 to 55 in good health and CMV-seropositive.

The chain is built from TRBV1 and TRBJ2-7; TRBD2 is the table's D call and was not checked against the DNA. TRBV1 is described as a pseudogene. CDR3 size: 16 residues. CDR3 residues: CTSSQDRPSPIFEQYF. Here the CDR3 DNA reads TGCACCAGCAGCCAAGATCGGCCTAGCCCGATTTTCGAGCAGTACTTC.

V usage is TRBV5-6 and J usage is TRBJ1-3; D unresolved. V was cut by 4 bases and J by 0 bases, with 11 bases left in between. Germline V gives CDR1 SGHDT, CDR2 YYEEEE. The length of the CDR3 is 15 residues. The CDR3 DNA reads TGTGCCAGCAGCCGGGTAGAGACCTCTGGAAACACCATATATTTT. The encoded protein is CASSRVETSGNTIYF. Drawing the rest from reference TRBV5-6 and TRBJ1-3, the complete variable domain is DAGVTQSPTHLIKTRGQQVTLRCSPKSGHDTVSWYQQALGQGPQFIFQYYEEEERQRGNFPDRFSGHQFPNYSSELNVNALLLGDSALYLCASSRVETSGNTIYFGEGSWLTVV.

The table lists this clone with a few counts. This chain connects TRBV7-3 to TRBJ2-7; TRBD2 matches 9 bases. Germline assignment: CDR1 SGHTA and CDR2 FQGTGA. V dropped 5 bases and J dropped 6; count of bases not matched to a gene: 11. The CDR3 covers 15 residues. The CDR3 coding sequence is TGTGCCAGCAGCCCCGGGGCGGGGGGGCTGGGCGAGCAGTACTTC. Translation: CASSPGAGGLGEQYF.

In this sample, this clone turned up a few times. V is TRBV5-5 and J is TRBJ2-7; no clear D gene. Between the trimmed V and J ends, which lost 4 bases and 3 bases, there was a span of 11 bases. This CDR3 region has 13 residues. Germline CDR1 reads SGHKS; CDR2 reads YYEKEE (reference sequence). The CDR3 DNA reads TGTGCCAGCAGCCTACCTCTTAACTACGAGCAGTACTTC. Protein sequence: CASSLPLNYEQYF.

The chain has TRBV19 and TRBJ1-5, with 9 bases fitting TRBD1. CDR3 size: 15 residues. CDR1 and CDR2 from the germline V gene are LNHDA and SQIVND (reference sequence). V trimming: 5 bases; J trimming: 2 bases; junction bases outside the gene matches: 4. CDR3 in amino acids: CASSHRGLGNQPQHF. The CDR3 DNA reads as TGTGCCAGTAGTCACAGGGGGCTCGGCAATCAGCCCCAGCATTTT. The full variable domain, with the rest looked up from reference TRBV19 and TRBJ1-5, is DGGITQSPKYLFRKEGQNVTLSCEQNLNHDAMYWYRQDPGQGLRLIYYSQIVNDFQKGDIAEGYSVSREKKESFPLTVTSAQKNPTAFYLCASSHRGLGNQPQHFGDGTRLSIL.

V gene TRBV9 combines with J gene TRBJ2-7; 8 bases agree with TRBD1. The V segment lost 3 bases and the J segment 5 bases; nucleotides outside the gene matches: 7. Looked up from germline, CDR1 is SGDLS and CDR2 is YYNGEE. This CDR3 contains 14 residues. CDR3 coding DNA: TGTGCCAGCAGCGCGGGACAGGTGTTCCACGAGCAGTACTTC. This gives the protein CASSAGQVFHEQYF.

This clone was found once. V gene TRBV7-9 combines with J gene TRBJ2-1; TRBD2 agrees at 12 bases. CDR3 length: 14 residues. Germline V CDR1 and CDR2: SEHNR, FQNEAQ (reference sequence). The junction had 2 bases not matched to a gene; V was cut back by 5 bases and J by 6 bases. This CDR3 reads CASSASGRANEQFF. The CDR3 coding sequence is TGTGCCAGCAGCGCTAGCGGGAGGGCCAATGAGCAGTTCTTC.

The chain uses TRBV7-8 and TRBJ2-7, with a weak D call TRBD2 (6 bases). CDR1 and CDR2 (germline): SGHVS, FQNEAQ. There are 14 residues in the CDR3. Between the trimmed V and J ends, which lost 2 bases and 3 bases, there was a span of 11 bases. The CDR3 here is CASSLQLADYEQYF. The CDR3 DNA follows: TGTGCCAGCAGCTTACAACTAGCAGACTACGAGCAGTACTTC.

As regards this clone: A read error may account for a junction end that differs from germline. The CDR3 region is CASRLDQIGKLFF. For the CDR3, the DNA is TGCGCCAGCAGGTTGGACCAAATCGGGAAACTGTTTTTT. The chain recombines TRBV5-1 with TRBJ1-4; D not certain. The CDR3 has 13 residues. Germline V gives CDR1 SGHRS, CDR2 YFSETQ.

The J gene is TRBJ1-2, the V gene TRBV7-9; 8 positions match TRBD1. Germline V gives CDR1 SEHNR, CDR2 FQNEAQ (reference sequence). The CDR3 covers 14 residues. V lost 5 bases and J lost 5; bases outside the gene matches: 7. DNA of the CDR3: TGTGCCAGCAGCCCCGCGCAGGGGGCGTATGGCTACACCTTC. Translating it yields CASSPAQGAYGYTF.

This clone was recorded only once. The rearrangement links TRBV7-2 to TRBJ1-2; 7 bases align to TRBD1. The CDR3 contains 14 residues. Germline V gene sequence: CDR1 SGHTA, CDR2 FQGNSA. The J segment lost 5 bases and the V segment lost 0 bases, leaving 3 bases of the junction unmatched. This chain's CDR3 is CASSLAEGAYGYTF. The CDR3 DNA is TGTGCCAGCAGCTTAGCCGAGGGGGCTTATGGCTACACCTTC.

The chain joins TRBV27 to TRBJ2-7; 16 bases match TRBD2. After removal of 8 bases from V and 4 bases from J, the junction contained 11 bases not matched to a gene. The CDR3 is 17 residues long. Germline V lookup: CDR1 MNHEY, CDR2 SMNVEV (reference sequence). As DNA, the CDR3 is TGTGCCAGCTCACCGGGACTAGCGGGAGGGTTCAGGTACGAGCAGTACTTC. This encodes CASSPGLAGGFRYEQYF.

The gene calls are TRBV15 and TRBJ1-1; D remains unclear. The V end was cut by 5 bases, the J end by 2 bases, with 12 bases between. In germline, CDR1 is LNHNV, CDR2 YYDKDF (reference sequence). This CDR3 contains 14 residues. CDR3 coding DNA: TGTGCCACCAGCCGACCGGGATCCAACACTGAAGCTTTCTTT. Encoded protein: CATSRPGSNTEAFF.

The chain uses TRBV11-3 and TRBJ2-2; 10 nucleotides align to TRBD1. V was pared by 4 bases and J by 4 bases, with 9 bases of the junction left unmatched. The germline gives CDR1 SGHNT, CDR2 YENEEA. The CDR3 has 17 residues. The CDR3 loop is CASSSPRDRGSTGELFF. DNA for the CDR3: TGTGCCAGCAGCTCCCCCCGGGACAGGGGAAGCACCGGGGAGCTGTTTTTT.

The V call is TRBV18, the J call TRBJ2-3; no clear D gene. This CDR3 has 15 residues. V was pared by 3 bases and J by 0 bases, with 10 bases between. Germline CDR1 is KGHSH and CDR2 is LQKENI. CDR3 residues: CASSPTASSTDTQYF. In DNA form, the CDR3 reads TGTGCCAGCTCACCCACCGCGTCTAGCACAGATACGCAGTATTTT.

V usage is TRBV29-1 and J usage is TRBJ2-7, with D possibly being TRBD2 (5 bases). Germline values: CDR1 SQVTM, CDR2 ANQGSEA. The CDR3 spans 12 residues. Trimming shortened V by 7 bases and J by 4 bases, and 14 bases separated the two germline ends. As DNA, the CDR3 is TGCAGCGGGAGGACCGTTCTGTACGAGCAGTACTTC. It codes for CSGRTVLYEQYF.

The chain carries TRBV4-1 and TRBJ1-2, with TRBD1 matching over 7 bases. Germline CDR1 and CDR2: MGHRA and YSYEKL. The V and J ends lost 3 bases and 2 bases, in that order; junction bases with no gene match: 3. This CDR3 spans 14 amino acids. The CDR3 DNA follows: TGCGCCAGCAGCCACGGACAGGCCAACTATGGCTACACCTTC. This gives the protein CASSHGQANYGYTF.

V usage is TRBV5-1 and J usage is TRBJ2-6, with D maybe TRBD1 (6 bases). CDR1 is SGHRS and CDR2 is YFSETQ in the germline V gene. With 4 bases removed from V and 2 bases from J, the gap between germline ends came to 13 bases. This CDR3 comprises 16 residues. CDR3 region: CASSKQGTAGANVLTF. DNA for the CDR3: TGCGCCAGCAGCAAACAGGGTACCGCTGGGGCCAACGTCCTGACTTTC. Full variable domain (outside the CDR3, taken from reference TRBV5-1 and TRBJ2-6): KAGVTQTPRYLIKTRGQQVTLSCSPISGHRSVSWYQQTPGQGLQFLFEYFSETQRNKGNFPGRFSGRQFSNSRSEMNVSTLELGDSALYLCASSKQGTAGANVLTFGAGSRLTVL.

This clone was observed a few times. The chain employs TRBV6-6 and TRBJ2-3, with 10 bases identical to TRBD1. V lost 10 bases to trimming and J lost 8 bases; unmatched junction nucleotides: 6. Germline values: CDR1 MNHNY, CDR2 SVGAGI (reference sequence). The CDR3 extends over 12 amino acids. This CDR3 reads CATGDRGGTQYF. CDR3 bases: TGTGCCACCGGGGACAGGGGTGGTACGCAGTATTTT.

The rearrangement joins TRBV5-6 to TRBJ1-3; TRBD1 agrees at 9 bases. V gave up 0 bases and J gave up 2 bases; unmatched junction bases: 3. The germline V gene has CDR1 SGHDT and CDR2 YYEEEE. The CDR3 length is 16 residues. The CDR3 here is CASSLDGDRAGNTIYF. The DNA of the CDR3 is TGTGCCAGCAGCTTGGATGGGGACAGGGCTGGAAACACCATATATTTT.

This sequence joins TRBV25-1 and TRBJ1-1, with D maybe TRBD1 (6 bases). In germline, CDR1 is MGHDK, CDR2 SYGVNS. Trimming stripped 5 bases from V and 5 bases from J, with 15 bases between. The CDR3 sequence is 14 residues long. In DNA, the CDR3 is TGTGCCAGCAGTCCTCCTGGGGGCACAACTGAAGCTTTCTTT. Amino acids: CASSPPGGTTEAFF.